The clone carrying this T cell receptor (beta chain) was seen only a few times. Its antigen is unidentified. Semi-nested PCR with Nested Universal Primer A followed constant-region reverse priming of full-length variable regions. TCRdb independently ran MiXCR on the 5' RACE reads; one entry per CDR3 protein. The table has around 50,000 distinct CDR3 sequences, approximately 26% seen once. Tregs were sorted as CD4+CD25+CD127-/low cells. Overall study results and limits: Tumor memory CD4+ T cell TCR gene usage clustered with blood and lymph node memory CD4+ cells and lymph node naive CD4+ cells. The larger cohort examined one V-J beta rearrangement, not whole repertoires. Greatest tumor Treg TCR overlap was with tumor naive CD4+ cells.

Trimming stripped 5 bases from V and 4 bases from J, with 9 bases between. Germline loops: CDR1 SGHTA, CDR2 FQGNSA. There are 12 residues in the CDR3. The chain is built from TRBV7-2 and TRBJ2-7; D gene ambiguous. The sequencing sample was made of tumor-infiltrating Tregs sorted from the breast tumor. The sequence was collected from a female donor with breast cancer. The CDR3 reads CASSLSRYEQYF. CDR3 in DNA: TGTGCCAGCAGCCTTTCCAGATACGAGCAGTACTTC.